This record concerns one T cell receptor (beta chain) sequence. As yet, its antigen is unknown. Some clones are missing from TCRdb's copy, which holds only in-frame ones; the method was immunoSEQ multiplex PCR. This table holds 86,000 or so clones, about 86% found once. The CDR3 runs 12 residues. Germline V gene sequence: CDR1 SEHNR, CDR2 FQNEAQ (reference sequence). V was cut by 5 bases and J by 4 bases, with 9 bases left in between. Investigators merged groups given second doses at roughly 4 or roughly 12 weeks. This sample stems from a study of T cell responses to AZD1222 COVID-19 vaccine. Whole-study findings and limits: Among AZD1222 vaccinees, only 5 to 7 were seropositive at baseline. It should be noted that donors were predominantly white British and more often female, and clonal diversity was possibly underestimated. Rises in breadth and depth of Spike-specific TCRs came after two AZD1222 doses.

The rearrangement links TRBV7-9 to TRBJ2-7; no clear D. The input for sequencing was peripheral blood, taken 28 days after the second AZD1222 dose. The sequence came from an adult who received the AZD1222 COVID-19 vaccine. The CDR3 is CASSRNSYEQYF. The CDR3 DNA reads TGTGCCAGCAGCCGCAACTCTTACGAGCAGTACTTC. The variable domain in full, completed from reference TRBV7-9 and TRBJ2-7, reads DTGVSQNPRHKITKRGQNVTFRCDPISEHNRLYWYRQTLGQGPEFLTYFQNEAQLEKSRLLSDRFSAERPKGSFSTLEIQRTEQGDSAMYLCASSRNSYEQYFGPGTRLTVT.